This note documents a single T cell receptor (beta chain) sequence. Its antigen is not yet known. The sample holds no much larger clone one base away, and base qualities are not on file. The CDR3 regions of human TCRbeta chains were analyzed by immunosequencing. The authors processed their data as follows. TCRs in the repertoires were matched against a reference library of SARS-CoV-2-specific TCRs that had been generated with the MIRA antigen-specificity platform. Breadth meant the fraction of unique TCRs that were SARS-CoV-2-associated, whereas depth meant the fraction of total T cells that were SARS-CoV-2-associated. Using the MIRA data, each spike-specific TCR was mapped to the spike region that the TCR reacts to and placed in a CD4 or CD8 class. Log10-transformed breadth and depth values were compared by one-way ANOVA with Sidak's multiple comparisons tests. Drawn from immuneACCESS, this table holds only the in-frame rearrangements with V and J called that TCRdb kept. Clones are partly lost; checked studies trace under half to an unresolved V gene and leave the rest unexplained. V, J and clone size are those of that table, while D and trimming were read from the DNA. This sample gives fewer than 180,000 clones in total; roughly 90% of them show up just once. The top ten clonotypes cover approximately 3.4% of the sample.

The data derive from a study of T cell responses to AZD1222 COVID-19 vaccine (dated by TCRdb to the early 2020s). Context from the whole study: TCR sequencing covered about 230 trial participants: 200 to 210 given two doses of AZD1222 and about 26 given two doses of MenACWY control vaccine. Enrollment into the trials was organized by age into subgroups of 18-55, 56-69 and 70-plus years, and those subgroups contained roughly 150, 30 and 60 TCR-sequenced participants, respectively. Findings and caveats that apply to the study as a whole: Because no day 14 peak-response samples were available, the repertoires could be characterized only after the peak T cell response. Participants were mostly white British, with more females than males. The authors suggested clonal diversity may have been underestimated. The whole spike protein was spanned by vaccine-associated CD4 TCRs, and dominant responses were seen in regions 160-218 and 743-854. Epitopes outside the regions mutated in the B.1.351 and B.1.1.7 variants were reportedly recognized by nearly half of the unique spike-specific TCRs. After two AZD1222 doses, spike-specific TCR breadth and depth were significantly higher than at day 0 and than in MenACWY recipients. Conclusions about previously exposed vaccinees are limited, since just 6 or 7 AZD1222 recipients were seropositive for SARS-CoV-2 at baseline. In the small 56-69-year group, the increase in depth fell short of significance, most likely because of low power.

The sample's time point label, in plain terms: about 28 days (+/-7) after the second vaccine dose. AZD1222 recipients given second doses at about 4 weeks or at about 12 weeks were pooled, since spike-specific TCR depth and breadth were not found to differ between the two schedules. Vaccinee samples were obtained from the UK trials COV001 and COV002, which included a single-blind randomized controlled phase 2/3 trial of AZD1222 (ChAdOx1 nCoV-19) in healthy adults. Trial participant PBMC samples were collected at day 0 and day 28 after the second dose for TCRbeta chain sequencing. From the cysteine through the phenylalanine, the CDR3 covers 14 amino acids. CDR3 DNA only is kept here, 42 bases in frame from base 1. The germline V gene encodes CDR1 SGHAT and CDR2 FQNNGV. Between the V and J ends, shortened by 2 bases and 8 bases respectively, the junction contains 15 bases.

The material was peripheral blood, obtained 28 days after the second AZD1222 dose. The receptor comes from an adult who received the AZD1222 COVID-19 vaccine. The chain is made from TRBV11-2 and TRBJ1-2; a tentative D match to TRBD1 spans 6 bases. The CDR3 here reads CASSLSRRGRGYTF. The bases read TGTGCCAGCAGCTTATCCCGCAGGGGAAGAGGCTACACCTTC.